The clone carrying this TCR beta chain turned up a few times. Its antigen is currently unknown. The sample originates from a study of T cells in Graves' hyperthyroidism and ophthalmopathy. Overall study results and limits: Most expanded thyroid clonotypes above 0.001 also appeared in blood. In the analysis, a 13 V-J model separated ophthalmopathy from stable hyperthyroidism.

This CDR3 comprises 14 residues. From germline, CDR1 is GTSNPN and CDR2 SVGIG (reference sequence). The V gene lost 0 bases and the J gene lost 0 bases, with 9 bases spanning the gap. The source material, RNA transcripts, was used to amplify TCR beta CDR3 regions. A set of HTBI primers served as the primers for a first-round RT-PCR of the TCR CDR3. One entry per CDR3 protein, called by TCRdb with MiXCR from the multiplex PCR reads. The data hold 250,000 to 300,000 distinct CDR3 sequences, with roughly a fifth observed a single time. Clinical symptoms, serum thyroxine, TRAb, thyroid ultrasound and orbital computed tomography informed diagnoses.

The origin of this receptor is a man over 45 with Graves' ophthalmopathy. The sequencing input was blood. V is TRBV30 and J is TRBJ2-7, with D possibly TRBD1 on 5 matching bases. The CDR3 sequence: CAWSVHGASYEQYF. CDR3 DNA: TGTGCCTGGAGTGTACATGGGGCCTCCTACGAGCAGTACTTC.